A selection of T cell receptor beta chains follows, all from one sample in a study of identical twins. From the 5' RACE reads, TCRdb called clonotypes with MiXCR, one entry per CDR3 protein. The sample holds 450,000 or so distinct CDR3 sequences, 12% to 15% seen once. The same sample was also used in a study of yellow fever vaccine responses in identical twins.

Sequencing was done on a sample of CD4+ T cells sorted from blood. The receptors were sampled from a woman under 30 in good health. Each CDR3 is given with its conserved first and last residue. Each record gives: D gene, J gene, V gene, clone size, CDR3 protein, CDR3 DNA. The D gene is left open where the match is weak. The listing skips clone size in some rows; elsewhere it reads once, few, many or a size class.

d_gene: TRBD1; j_gene: TRBJ2-7; v_gene: TRBV4-1; abundance: .; CDR3aa: CASSQDPDRDYEQYF; CDR3nt: TGCGCCAGCAGCCAAGATCCGGACAGGGACTACGAGCAGTACTTC
d_gene: TRBD1; j_gene: TRBJ2-1; v_gene: TRBV6-5; abundance: few; CDR3aa: CASRSSTGAYNEQFF; CDR3nt: TGTGCCAGCAGATCCTCGACAGGGGCCTACAATGAGCAGTTCTTC
d_gene: TRBD2; j_gene: TRBJ2-5; v_gene: TRBV9; abundance: few; CDR3aa: CASSARLAGFKETQYF; CDR3nt: TGTGCCAGCAGCGCAAGACTAGCGGGTTTCAAAGAGACCCAGTACTTC
d_gene: TRBD2; j_gene: TRBJ2-1; v_gene: TRBV7-2; abundance: many; CDR3aa: CASSLARSGSRDEQFF; CDR3nt: TGTGCCAGCAGCTTAGCGAGGAGCGGGAGTAGAGATGAGCAGTTCTTC
d_gene: TRBD1; j_gene: TRBJ2-5; v_gene: TRBV20-1; abundance: few; CDR3aa: CSARPGQGVGTQYF; CDR3nt: TGCAGTGCCCGACCTGGGCAGGGGGTCGGGACCCAGTACTTC
d_gene: .; j_gene: TRBJ2-7; v_gene: TRBV5-6; abundance: few; CDR3aa: CASSLVAPGEQYF; CDR3nt: TGTGCCAGCAGCTTGGTAGCCCCGGGGGAGCAGTACTTC
d_gene: .; j_gene: TRBJ2-1; v_gene: TRBV7-2; abundance: .; CDR3aa: CASSARLGGEQFF; CDR3nt: TGTGCCAGCAGCGCTCGACTAGGCGGTGAGCAGTTCTTC
d_gene: TRBD1; j_gene: TRBJ2-1; v_gene: TRBV2; abundance: .; CDR3aa: CASSERDRGRNEQFF; CDR3nt: TGTGCCAGCAGTGAAAGGGACAGGGGGAGGAATGAGCAGTTCTTC
d_gene: TRBD1; j_gene: TRBJ2-7; v_gene: TRBV20-1; abundance: .; CDR3aa: CSASGKGTGIYEQYF; CDR3nt: TGCAGTGCTAGCGGGAAGGGGACAGGTATCTACGAGCAGTACTTC
d_gene: .; j_gene: TRBJ2-3; v_gene: TRBV5-4; abundance: .; CDR3aa: CASSLFGVYRDGTDTQYF; CDR3nt: TGTGCCAGCAGCTTGTTCGGGGTTTACCGGGACGGGACAGATACGCAGTATTTT
d_gene: .; j_gene: TRBJ2-5; v_gene: TRBV2; abundance: few; CDR3aa: CASSDTSETQYF; CDR3nt: TGTGCCAGCAGTGACACTTCGGAGACCCAGTACTTC
d_gene: TRBD1; j_gene: TRBJ2-1; v_gene: TRBV3-1; abundance: few; CDR3aa: CASSQEGQGAYNEQFF; CDR3nt: TGTGCCAGCAGCCAAGAAGGACAGGGGGCGTACAATGAGCAGTTCTTC
d_gene: TRBD1; j_gene: TRBJ2-7; v_gene: TRBV20-1; abundance: .; CDR3aa: CSARDLWTGYEQYF; CDR3nt: TGCAGTGCTAGAGATCTTTGGACAGGCTACGAGCAGTACTTC
d_gene: .; j_gene: TRBJ1-5; v_gene: TRBV7-2; abundance: many; CDR3aa: CASSPGANQPQHF; CDR3nt: TGTGCCAGCAGCCCAGGGGCTAATCAGCCCCAGCATTTT
d_gene: .; j_gene: TRBJ2-6; v_gene: TRBV7-3; abundance: .; CDR3aa: CASSLTDSSGANVLTF; CDR3nt: TGTGCCAGCAGCTTAACAGACAGCTCTGGGGCCAACGTCCTGACTTTC
d_gene: .; j_gene: TRBJ1-4; v_gene: TRBV4-2; abundance: few; CDR3aa: CASSQDAGLEKLFF; CDR3nt: TGTGCCAGCAGCCAAGATGCAGGTTTAGAAAAACTGTTTTTT
d_gene: .; j_gene: TRBJ1-1; v_gene: TRBV2; abundance: few; CDR3aa: CASSQTTLNTEAFF; CDR3nt: TGTGCCAGCAGCCAAACTACCCTGAACACTGAAGCTTTCTTT
d_gene: .; j_gene: TRBJ1-1; v_gene: TRBV15; abundance: few; CDR3aa: CATSARRQNTEAFF; CDR3nt: TGTGCCACCAGCGCCCGAAGGCAGAACACTGAAGCTTTCTTT
d_gene: .; j_gene: TRBJ2-7; v_gene: TRBV6-2/TRBV6-3; abundance: .; CDR3aa: CASSVVQDNEQYF; CDR3nt: TGTGCCAGCAGCGTGGTACAGGACAACGAGCAGTACTTC
d_gene: TRBD2; j_gene: TRBJ2-7; v_gene: TRBV3-1; abundance: .; CDR3aa: CASSRTPGGSSSYEQYF; CDR3nt: TGTGCCAGCAGCCGGACCCCGGGGGGGTCGAGCTCCTACGAGCAGTACTTC
d_gene: .; j_gene: TRBJ2-1; v_gene: TRBV11-2; abundance: .; CDR3aa: CASSFWGAPHTQQFF; CDR3nt: TGTGCCAGCAGCTTCTGGGGGGCCCCTCATACTCAGCAGTTCTTC
d_gene: .; j_gene: TRBJ2-7; v_gene: TRBV2; abundance: .; CDR3aa: CASSEQGRKYF; CDR3nt: TGTGCCAGCAGTGAGCAGGGCAGGAAGTACTTC
d_gene: .; j_gene: TRBJ1-2; v_gene: TRBV6-4; abundance: .; CDR3aa: CASSEAGGSYGYTF; CDR3nt: TGTGCCAGCAGTGAGGCGGGGGGCAGCTATGGCTACACCTTC
d_gene: .; j_gene: TRBJ2-7; v_gene: TRBV10-2; abundance: .; CDR3aa: CASSEAITYEQYF; CDR3nt: TGCGCCAGCAGTGAGGCGATTACCTACGAGCAGTACTTC
d_gene: .; j_gene: TRBJ2-3; v_gene: TRBV5-1; abundance: few; CDR3aa: CASSFGVRTDTQYF; CDR3nt: TGCGCCAGCAGCTTTGGGGTTAGAACAGATACGCAGTATTTT
d_gene: .; j_gene: TRBJ2-3; v_gene: TRBV4-2; abundance: many; CDR3aa: CASSQGVTDTQYF; CDR3nt: TGTGCCAGCAGCCAAGGGGTGACCGATACGCAGTATTTT
d_gene: TRBD1; j_gene: TRBJ2-7; v_gene: TRBV29-1; abundance: .; CDR3aa: CSVEVQGLSYEQYF; CDR3nt: TGCAGCGTTGAAGTACAGGGGCTCTCCTACGAGCAGTACTTC
d_gene: .; j_gene: TRBJ2-7; v_gene: TRBV30; abundance: .; CDR3aa: CAWSVMPGYSYEQYF; CDR3nt: TGTGCCTGGAGTGTAATGCCAGGCTACTCCTACGAGCAGTACTTC
d_gene: .; j_gene: TRBJ2-3; v_gene: TRBV7-8; abundance: .; CDR3aa: CASSLRGISTDTQYF; CDR3nt: TGTGCCAGCAGCTTACGTGGGATTAGCACAGATACGCAGTATTTT
d_gene: TRBD2; j_gene: TRBJ2-3; v_gene: TRBV7-9; abundance: many; CDR3aa: CASSSLTLAGEGDTQYF; CDR3nt: TGTGCCAGCAGCTCTCTGACGCTAGCGGGAGAAGGAGATACGCAGTATTTT
d_gene: .; j_gene: TRBJ2-3; v_gene: TRBV20-1; abundance: few; CDR3aa: CSARATHLGDTQYF; CDR3nt: TGCAGTGCTAGAGCAACCCATCTAGGAGATACGCAGTATTTT
d_gene: TRBD2; j_gene: TRBJ2-5; v_gene: TRBV3-1; abundance: .; CDR3aa: CASSQQGLAWETQYF; CDR3nt: TGTGCCAGCAGCCAACAAGGACTAGCGTGGGAGACCCAGTACTTC
d_gene: TRBD1; j_gene: TRBJ1-5; v_gene: TRBV5-6; abundance: few; CDR3aa: CASSHTGGSNQPQHF; CDR3nt: TGTGCCAGCAGTCACACAGGGGGCAGCAATCAGCCCCAGCATTTT
d_gene: TRBD1; j_gene: TRBJ2-7; v_gene: TRBV12-3/TRBV12-4; abundance: few; CDR3aa: CASTLSGTGAYEQYF; CDR3nt: TGTGCCAGCACCTTATCGGGGACAGGGGCCTACGAGCAGTACTTC
d_gene: .; j_gene: TRBJ2-2; v_gene: TRBV20-1; abundance: .; CDR3aa: CSARNPNTGELFF; CDR3nt: TGCAGTGCTAGGAATCCGAACACCGGGGAGCTGTTTTTT
d_gene: TRBD2; j_gene: TRBJ2-7; v_gene: TRBV24-1; abundance: .; CDR3aa: CATGLAGDEQYF; CDR3nt: TGTGCCACCGGACTAGCGGGGGATGAGCAGTACTTC
d_gene: TRBD1; j_gene: TRBJ2-3; v_gene: TRBV7-2; abundance: .; CDR3aa: CASSLGQFHTDTQYF; CDR3nt: TGTGCCAGCAGCTTGGGACAGTTCCACACAGATACGCAGTATTTT
d_gene: .; j_gene: TRBJ2-7; v_gene: TRBV28; abundance: .; CDR3aa: CASSSARAFSYEQYF; CDR3nt: TGTGCCAGCAGTTCCGCACGGGCTTTCTCCTACGAGCAGTACTTC
d_gene: .; j_gene: TRBJ2-7; v_gene: TRBV7-2; abundance: .; CDR3aa: CASSLAGANSYEQYF; CDR3nt: TGTGCCAGCAGCTTAGCGGGGGCGAACTCCTACGAGCAGTACTTC
d_gene: TRBD2; j_gene: TRBJ2-2; v_gene: TRBV7-9; abundance: few; CDR3aa: CASSFASGNTGELFF; CDR3nt: TGTGCCAGCAGCTTCGCTAGCGGCAACACCGGGGAGCTGTTTTTT
d_gene: TRBD1; j_gene: TRBJ2-2; v_gene: TRBV12-3/TRBV12-4; abundance: few; CDR3aa: CASRGQGAIGELFF; CDR3nt: TGTGCCAGCAGGGGACAGGGGGCAATCGGGGAGCTGTTTTTT
d_gene: .; j_gene: TRBJ2-4; v_gene: TRBV5-1; abundance: .; CDR3aa: CASSRRADGGRGIQYF; CDR3nt: TGCGCCAGCAGCCGCCGAGCCGACGGCGGCAGGGGCATTCAGTACTTC
d_gene: .; j_gene: TRBJ1-2; v_gene: TRBV7-8; abundance: many; CDR3aa: CASSHRGGGYTF; CDR3nt: TGTGCCAGCAGTCACCGGGGGGGAGGCTACACCTTC
d_gene: .; j_gene: TRBJ2-1; v_gene: TRBV12-3/TRBV12-4; abundance: many; CDR3aa: CASSLGGSYNEQFF; CDR3nt: TGTGCCAGCAGTTTAGGTGGCTCCTACAATGAGCAGTTCTTC
d_gene: TRBD1; j_gene: TRBJ2-2; v_gene: TRBV7-2; abundance: .; CDR3aa: CASSSAQGAFPSRNTGELFF; CDR3nt: TGTGCCAGCAGCTCGGCGCAGGGGGCTTTCCCCTCTCGGAACACCGGGGAGCTGTTTTTT
d_gene: .; j_gene: TRBJ2-1; v_gene: TRBV29-1; abundance: many; CDR3aa: CSVPDSLKNEQFF; CDR3nt: TGCAGCGTTCCGGACAGTTTAAAGAATGAGCAGTTCTTC
d_gene: .; j_gene: TRBJ1-1; v_gene: TRBV5-1; abundance: .; CDR3aa: CASSLGTGPHTEAFF; CDR3nt: TGCGCCAGCAGCCTAGGAACAGGGCCACACACTGAAGCTTTCTTT
d_gene: .; j_gene: TRBJ2-7; v_gene: TRBV6-2/TRBV6-3; abundance: .; CDR3aa: CASSYPTRGSEQYF; CDR3nt: TGTGCCAGCAGTTACCCGACTAGAGGGAGCGAGCAGTACTTC
d_gene: .; j_gene: TRBJ2-3; v_gene: TRBV29-1; abundance: few; CDR3aa: CSVDEQPLSTDTQYF; CDR3nt: TGCAGCGTTGATGAACAGCCTCTCAGCACAGATACGCAGTATTTT
d_gene: .; j_gene: TRBJ2-3; v_gene: TRBV7-2; abundance: .; CDR3aa: CASSSSTGTQYF; CDR3nt: TGTGCCAGCAGCTCTTCGACGGGTACGCAGTATTTT
d_gene: TRBD1; j_gene: TRBJ2-7; v_gene: TRBV27; abundance: few; CDR3aa: CASSLWTGYPYEQYF; CDR3nt: TGTGCCAGCAGTTTGTGGACAGGGTATCCCTACGAGCAGTACTTC
d_gene: .; j_gene: TRBJ1-1; v_gene: TRBV12-3/TRBV12-4; abundance: .; CDR3aa: CASSLIMNIEAFF; CDR3nt: TGTGCCAGCAGTTTAATAATGAACATTGAAGCTTTCTTT
d_gene: TRBD2; j_gene: TRBJ2-2; v_gene: TRBV7-6; abundance: few; CDR3aa: CASSAGGGDTGELFF; CDR3nt: TGTGCCAGCAGCGCCGGGGGAGGGGACACCGGGGAGCTGTTTTTT
d_gene: .; j_gene: TRBJ2-5; v_gene: TRBV21-1; abundance: few; CDR3aa: CASRGTQYF; CDR3nt: TGTGCCAGCCGGGGGACCCAGTACTTC
d_gene: TRBD2; j_gene: TRBJ2-7; v_gene: TRBV2; abundance: few; CDR3aa: CASSVLAGDYEQYF; CDR3nt: TGTGCCAGCAGTGTTTTGGCGGGGGACTACGAGCAGTACTTC